The 25 T cell receptor beta chains reported below all come from one sample, sequenced in a study of cytomegalovirus exposure and HLA in healthy donors. With 60 Vbeta and 13 Jbeta primers, the PCR was carried out. Libraries were prepared by immunoSEQ multiplex PCR; TCRdb keeps only in-frame clonotypes and omits some of them. The table has more than 100,000 clones, about 78% seen once. Source material: PBMCs. These receptors were taken from a woman between 35 and 50 years old in good health and CMV-seropositive.

The V and J genes are TRBV5-4 and TRBJ2-7, with D perhaps matching TRBD1 (6 bases). The CDR3 is 13 residues long. V was cut by 4 bases and J by 2 bases, with 10 bases left in between. In germline, CDR1 is SGHNT, CDR2 YYREEE (reference sequence). The CDR3 sequence: CASSRDTAYEQYF. In nucleotides, the CDR3 is TGTGCCAGCAGCCGGGACACCGCCTACGAGCAGTACTTC.

The chain combines TRBV6-5 with TRBJ2-7; D is unclear. The CDR3 length is 15 residues. Germline CDR1 is MNHEY and CDR2 is SVGAGI. V shed 5 bases and J shed 0 bases, with 14 bases lying between them. CDR3 region: CASSRFSQSSYEQYF. Written as DNA, the CDR3 is TGTGCCAGCAGTCGATTCTCACAGAGCTCCTACGAGCAGTACTTC.

The chain uses TRBV9 and TRBJ2-3; 10 nucleotides agree with TRBD2. CDR3 length: 15 amino acids. Germline lookup yields CDR1 SGDLS and CDR2 YYNGEE. V lost 2 bases to trimming and J lost 6 bases; unmatched junction nucleotides: 6. This chain's CDR3 is CASSVLAGARDTQYF. CDR3 in DNA: TGTGCCAGCAGCGTCCTAGCGGGGGCCCGGGATACGCAGTATTTT.

The chain carries TRBV27 and TRBJ2-7, with 8 bases matching TRBD1. Germline CDR1 is MNHEY and CDR2 is SMNVEV (reference sequence). This CDR3 has 13 residues. The V and J ends lost 8 bases and 7 bases, in that order; junction bases with no gene match: 10. For the CDR3, the DNA is TGTGCCAGCCGTCCTGGACAGGGTTATGAGCAGTACTTC. Its protein is CASRPGQGYEQYF.

This clone came up a few times. The V gene is TRBV11-1, the J gene TRBJ2-7, with D possibly TRBD1 on 5 matching bases. V shed 2 bases and J shed 3 bases, with 14 bases lying between them. CDR1 is SGHAT, CDR2 FQDESV, per germline (reference sequence). The CDR3 extends over 15 amino acids. The chain's CDR3 is CASSLFPGKGYEQYF. The CDR3, as DNA: TGTGCCAGCAGCTTATTTCCAGGGAAGGGCTACGAGCAGTACTTC.

The J gene is TRBJ2-1, the V gene TRBV9, with D possibly matching TRBD2 (6 bases). V lost 2 bases and J lost 0, with 6 bases in between. The CDR3 is made up of 14 amino acids. Germline V gene data show CDR1 as SGDLS and CDR2 as YYNGEE. CDR3 DNA: TGTGCCAGCAGCGTCGGGGGCTCCTACAATGAGCAGTTCTTC. Its translation: CASSVGGSYNEQFF. The full variable domain, in which reference TRBV9 and TRBJ2-1 provide the parts outside the CDR3, is DSGVTQTPKHLITATGQRVTLRCSPRSGDLSVYWYQQSLDQGLQFLIQYYNGEERAKGNILERFSAQQFPDLHSELNLSSLELGDSALYFCASSVGGSYNEQFFGPGTRLTVL.

The chain carries TRBV2 and TRBJ2-3, with a weak D call TRBD2 (6 bases). V was shortened by 3 bases and J by 5 bases, with 15 bases between the two germline ends. The CDR3 sequence is 15 residues long. Germline CDR1 SNHLY, CDR2 FYNNEI. CDR3 sequence: CASSDGSGVGDTQYF. The CDR3 coding sequence is TGTGCCAGCAGTGACGGTTCGGGAGTTGGAGATACGCAGTATTTT.

The chain has TRBV2 and TRBJ1-1; possible D gene TRBD1, 5 bases. The CDR3 length is 15 residues. V was shortened by 5 bases and J by 1 base, with 14 bases between the two germline ends. Germline CDR1 is SNHLY and CDR2 is FYNNEI. The CDR3 DNA sequence: TGTGCCAGCAGTCCTGCGGGGGGAAGGAACACTGAAGCTTTCTTT. It is translated as CASSPAGGRNTEAFF.

The chain uses TRBV9 and TRBJ2-7; a possible D gene is TRBD2 (5 bases). There are 13 residues in the CDR3. The germline V and J ends were trimmed by 2 bases and 5 bases, with 11 bases remaining between them. The germline gives CDR1 SGDLS, CDR2 YYNGEE. The CDR3 loop reads CASSVGSDHEQYF. Written as DNA, the CDR3 is TGTGCCAGCAGCGTTGGTAGCGATCACGAGCAGTACTTC.

In its sample, this clone was seen once. The chain carries TRBV7-9 and TRBJ1-2; a weak D match, TRBD1 (6 bases). Trimming left V 4 bases short and J 4 bases short, with 10 bases between. CDR3 length equals 13 residues. Germline lookup yields CDR1 SEHNR and CDR2 FQNEAQ (reference sequence). CDR3 amino acids: CASSYGTSYGYTF. DNA of the CDR3: TGTGCCAGCAGCTATGGGACATCCTATGGCTACACCTTC.

This chain links TRBV7-2 with TRBJ1-2; weak D call: TRBD1 (6 bases). The germline gives CDR1 SGHTA, CDR2 FQGNSA. The CDR3 is 12 residues long. V was shortened by 6 bases and J by 7 bases, with 12 bases between the two germline ends. CDR3 DNA sequence: TGTGCCAGCAGTCGCGGGGGGCGTGGCTACACCTTC. Translation gives CASSRGGRGYTF.

V is TRBV7-8 and J is TRBJ2-2; possible D gene TRBD1, 5 bases. V was cut by 5 bases and J by 1 base, with 17 bases left in between. Germline CDR1 SGHVS, CDR2 FQNEAQ. The CDR3 spans 17 residues. CDR3: CASSPPRQGLNTGELFF. For the CDR3, the DNA is TGTGCCAGCAGCCCCCCGAGGCAGGGATTGAACACCGGGGAGCTGTTTTTT.

This clone was counted only a few times. The rearrangement joins TRBV11-2 to TRBJ2-5; D might be TRBD1 (6 bases). CDR3 length: 17 amino acids. V gave up 4 bases and J gave up 0 bases, with 18 bases separating them. Germline-derived CDR1 and CDR2 are SGHAT and FQNNGV. CDR3 residues: CASSSLGDITYQETQYF. In DNA form, the CDR3 reads TGTGCCAGCAGCTCATTGGGGGACATCACGTACCAAGAGACCCAGTACTTC. The full variable domain, with the rest looked up from reference TRBV11-2 and TRBJ2-5, is EAGVAQSPRYKIIEKRQSVAFWCNPISGHATLYWYQQILGQGPKLLIQFQNNGVVDDSQLPKDRFSAERLKGVDSTLKIQPAKLEDSAVYLCASSSLGDITYQETQYFGPGTRLLVL.

The count of this clone is one. A read error is likely, as this CDR3 ends without the conserved phenylalanine or tryptophan. V and J are TRBV5-1 and TRBJ1-1; no clear D gene. Between the trimmed V and J ends, which lost 0 bases and 6 bases, there was a span of 6 bases. Germline assignment: CDR1 SGHRS and CDR2 YFSETQ. This CDR3 comprises 12 residues. CDR3 sequence: CASSLAGSEAFV. DNA of the CDR3: TGCGCCAGCAGCTTGGCGGGGTCTGAAGCTTTCGTT.

This chain's CDR3 is CASSLDREPDTEAFF. Written as DNA, the CDR3 is TGCGCCAGCAGCCTGGACAGGGAACCGGACACTGAAGCTTTCTTT. The V call is TRBV5-1, the J call TRBJ1-1; 8 positions agree with TRBD1. After removal of 4 bases from V and 3 bases from J, the junction contained 8 bases not matched to a gene. The germline gives CDR1 SGHRS, CDR2 YFSETQ. The CDR3 is 15 amino acids. The variable domain in full, completed from reference TRBV5-1 and TRBJ1-1, reads KAGVTQTPRYLIKTRGQQVTLSCSPISGHRSVSWYQQTPGQGLQFLFEYFSETQRNKGNFPGRFSGRQFSNSRSEMNVSTLELGDSALYLCASSLDREPDTEAFFGQGTRLTVV.

This chain links TRBV7-3 with TRBJ2-2; maybe TRBD2 (7 bases). Germline V gives CDR1 SGHTA, CDR2 FQGTGA. The CDR3 runs 14 residues. The V end lost 2 bases, the J end lost 4 bases, and 8 bases lay between the germline ends. In nucleotides, the CDR3 is TGTGCCAGCAGCTTAGCGGGGGCCACCGGGGAGCTGTTTTTT. The encoded protein is CASSLAGATGELFF. Full variable domain (remainder filled in from reference TRBV7-3 and TRBJ2-2): GAGVSQTPSNKVTEKGKYVELRCDPISGHTALYWYRQSLGQGPEFLIYFQGTGAADDSGLPNDRFFAVRPEGSVSTLKIQRTERGDSAVYLCASSLAGATGELFFGEGSRLTVL.

This rearrangement joins TRBV7-2 to TRBJ1-2; no reliable D call. Trimming removed 1 base from V and 0 bases from J, with 12 bases in between. The CDR3 length is 16 residues. Germline V lookup: CDR1 SGHTA, CDR2 FQGNSA. The CDR3 coding sequence is TGTGCCAGCAGCTTAGAGGGCGTGGGAGCTAACTATGGCTACACCTTC. Protein sequence: CASSLEGVGANYGYTF.

The V gene is TRBV7-9, the J gene TRBJ1-2, with D hard to call. The germline V gene encodes CDR1 SEHNR and CDR2 FQNEAQ (reference sequence). This CDR3 is 14 amino acids long. V lost 4 bases to trimming and J lost 4 bases, with 13 bases between them. CDR3 sequence reads: CASSSGPSLYGYTF. The CDR3 nucleotides are TGTGCCAGCAGCTCGGGTCCATCTCTCTATGGCTACACCTTC.

V is TRBV7-9 and J is TRBJ2-1; TRBD2 matches 9 bases. Germline V gives CDR1 SEHNR, CDR2 FQNEAQ (reference sequence). This CDR3 is built from 15 residues. After removal of 1 base from V and 3 bases from J, the junction contained 1 base not matched to a gene. CDR3: CASSLGRGGYNEQFF. In DNA form, the CDR3 reads TGTGCCAGCAGCTTAGGGCGGGGGGGCTACAATGAGCAGTTCTTC.

J is TRBJ2-7 and V is TRBV27; D is perhaps TRBD2 (5 bases). CDR1 is MNHEY and CDR2 is SMNVEV in the germline V gene (reference sequence). The V gene lost 0 bases and the J gene lost 2 bases, with 8 bases spanning the gap. CDR3 size: 14 residues. CDR3 DNA: TGTGCCAGCAGTTTATCAAGCGGCGCCTACGAGCAGTACTTC. It yields the protein CASSLSSGAYEQYF.

This rearrangement joins TRBV19 to TRBJ2-3, with 11 bases fitting TRBD2. Germline-derived CDR1 and CDR2 are LNHDA and SQIVND (reference sequence). The CDR3 loop spans 14 amino acids. V shed 4 bases, J shed 4 bases, and the junction held 1 base outside the gene matches. DNA for the CDR3: TGTGCCAGTAGTACTAGCGGGGGGCCAGATACGCAGTATTTT. It codes for CASSTSGGPDTQYF.

CDR3 nucleotides: TGTGCCAGCCGACAGGGGGCCCTCTCCTACAATGAGCAGTTCTTC. Translation: CASRQGALSYNEQFF. The rearrangement uses TRBV6-6 and TRBJ2-1, with 10 bases identical to TRBD1. The J segment lost 0 bases and the V segment lost 8 bases, leaving 4 bases of the junction unmatched. Germline loops: CDR1 MNHNY, CDR2 SVGAGI (reference sequence). There are 15 residues in the CDR3.

The chain employs TRBV9 and TRBJ2-7; D may be TRBD2 (6 bases). The V gene's germline CDR1 is SGDLS and CDR2 YYNGEE. The CDR3 has 15 amino acids. V was trimmed by 0 bases and J by 3 bases, leaving 13 bases between them. This CDR3 is CASSVGGREDYEQYF. CDR3 nucleotide sequence: TGTGCCAGCAGCGTAGGTGGTAGGGAGGACTACGAGCAGTACTTC. Looking up the rest from reference TRBV9 and TRBJ2-7 gives the full variable domain: DSGVTQTPKHLITATGQRVTLRCSPRSGDLSVYWYQQSLDQGLQFLIQYYNGEERAKGNILERFSAQQFPDLHSELNLSSLELGDSALYFCASSVGGREDYEQYFGPGTRLTVT.

The chain uses TRBV18 and TRBJ1-5, with 7 positions matching TRBD1. The J segment lost 0 bases and the V segment lost 3 bases, leaving 5 bases of the junction unmatched. The germline gives CDR1 KGHSH, CDR2 LQKENI. CDR3 length: 16 amino acids. This chain's CDR3 is CASSPLRDSSNQPQHF. CDR3 DNA sequence: TGTGCCAGCTCACCTCTCCGGGACAGTAGCAATCAGCCCCAGCATTTT.

The gene calls are TRBV9 and TRBJ1-2, with 9 nucleotides matching TRBD1. Trimming took 7 bases from V and 3 from J; bases not matched to a gene: 7. The germline V gene has CDR1 SGDLS and CDR2 YYNGEE. The CDR3 is 14 residues long. CDR3 region: CASGTGTGYYGYTF. The CDR3 DNA follows: TGTGCCAGCGGCACTGGGACAGGGTACTATGGCTACACCTTC.